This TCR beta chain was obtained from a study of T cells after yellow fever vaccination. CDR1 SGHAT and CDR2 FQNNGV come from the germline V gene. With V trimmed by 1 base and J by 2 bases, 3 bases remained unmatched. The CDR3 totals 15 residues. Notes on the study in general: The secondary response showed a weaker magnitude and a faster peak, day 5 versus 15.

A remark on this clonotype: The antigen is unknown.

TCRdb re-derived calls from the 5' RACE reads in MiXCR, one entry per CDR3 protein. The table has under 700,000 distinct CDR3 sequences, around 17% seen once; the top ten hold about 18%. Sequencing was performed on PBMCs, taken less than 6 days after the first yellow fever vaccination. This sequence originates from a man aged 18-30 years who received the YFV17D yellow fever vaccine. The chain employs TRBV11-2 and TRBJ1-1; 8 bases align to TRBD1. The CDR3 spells CASSLGTGTNTEAFF. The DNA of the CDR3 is TGTGCCAGCAGCTTAGGGACAGGGACCAACACTGAAGCTTTCTTT.